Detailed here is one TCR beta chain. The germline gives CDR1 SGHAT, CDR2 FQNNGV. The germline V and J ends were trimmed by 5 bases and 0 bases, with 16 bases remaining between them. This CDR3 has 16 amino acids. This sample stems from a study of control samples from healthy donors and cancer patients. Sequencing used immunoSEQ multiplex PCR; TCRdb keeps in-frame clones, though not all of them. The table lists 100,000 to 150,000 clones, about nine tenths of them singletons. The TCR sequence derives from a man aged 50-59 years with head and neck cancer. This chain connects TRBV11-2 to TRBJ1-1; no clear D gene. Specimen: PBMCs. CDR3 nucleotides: TGTGCCAGCAGCCGAAGATCAGTGATAATGAACACTGAAGCTTTCTTT. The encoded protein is CASSRRSVIMNTEAFF.